This T cell receptor (beta chain) comes out of a study of blood T cell repertoires in COVID-19. Original data processing: Amplification from reference gene primers served as the basis for estimated nucleated cell counts. TCRdb keeps only in-frame clones here, not all; method: immunoSEQ multiplex PCR. From that table come the V and J calls and clone size; the DNA was used to work out D and trimming. Of 45,000 to 65,000 clones in the sample, under 85% are singletons; the top ten hold 6.5% to 8.5%. Trimming removed 1 base from V and 1 base from J, with 10 bases in between. CDR3 length equals 16 residues. Germline V CDR1 and CDR2: SGHVS, FNYEAQ.

The rearrangement links TRBV7-6 to TRBJ2-2; a weak D match, TRBD1 (6 bases). Sequencing was done on a sample of peripheral blood. This sequence originates from an older man with active COVID-19. In DNA, the CDR3 is TGTGCCAGCAGCTTAGTCCGGGACATGAACACCGGGGAGCTGTTTTTT. It yields the protein CASSLVRDMNTGELFF.